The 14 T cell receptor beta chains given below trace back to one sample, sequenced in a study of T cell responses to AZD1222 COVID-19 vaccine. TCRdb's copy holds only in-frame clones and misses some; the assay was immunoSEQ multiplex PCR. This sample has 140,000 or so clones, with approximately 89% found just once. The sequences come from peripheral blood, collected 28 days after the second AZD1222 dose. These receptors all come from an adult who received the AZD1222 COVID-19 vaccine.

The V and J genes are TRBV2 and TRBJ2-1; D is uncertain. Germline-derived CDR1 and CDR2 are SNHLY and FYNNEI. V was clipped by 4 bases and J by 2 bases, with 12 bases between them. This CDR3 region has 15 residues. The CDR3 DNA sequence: TGTGCCAGCAGTGCGAGACTCCTTACCTACAATGAGCAGTTCTTC. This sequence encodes CASSARLLTYNEQFF.

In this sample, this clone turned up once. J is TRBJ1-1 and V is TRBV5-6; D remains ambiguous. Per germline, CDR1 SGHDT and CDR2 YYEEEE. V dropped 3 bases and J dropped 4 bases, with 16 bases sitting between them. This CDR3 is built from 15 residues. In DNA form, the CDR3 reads TGTGCCAGCAGCTCCCCCCTATCTCCGAGCACTGAAGCTTTCTTT. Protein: CASSSPLSPSTEAFF.

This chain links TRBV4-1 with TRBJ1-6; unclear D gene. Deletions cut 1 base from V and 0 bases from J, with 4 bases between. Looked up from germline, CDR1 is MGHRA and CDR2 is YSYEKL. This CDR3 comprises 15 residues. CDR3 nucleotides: TGCGCCAGCAGCCAAGCGAACTCCTATAATTCACCCCTCCACTTT. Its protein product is CASSQANSYNSPLHF.

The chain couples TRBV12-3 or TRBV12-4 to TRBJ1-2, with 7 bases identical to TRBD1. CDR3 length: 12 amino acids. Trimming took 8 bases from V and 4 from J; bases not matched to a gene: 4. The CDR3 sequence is CASGDSVYGYTF. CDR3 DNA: TGTGCCAGCGGGGACAGTGTCTATGGCTACACCTTC.

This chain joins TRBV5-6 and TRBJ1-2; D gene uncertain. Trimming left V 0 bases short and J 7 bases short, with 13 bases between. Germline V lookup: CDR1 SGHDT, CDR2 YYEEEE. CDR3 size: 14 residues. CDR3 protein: CASSLGASWGGYTF. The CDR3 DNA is TGTGCCAGCAGCTTGGGGGCCTCTTGGGGTGGCTACACCTTC.

The CDR3 DNA reads TGTGCCAGCAGCAAATCTTCGCCGACAGGGGACTATGGCTACACCTTC. It codes for CASSKSSPTGDYGYTF. The chain links TRBV21-1 to TRBJ1-2; the D call in the table, TRBD1, was not verified against the DNA. TRBV21-1 is marked as a pseudogene. The CDR3 totals 16 residues.

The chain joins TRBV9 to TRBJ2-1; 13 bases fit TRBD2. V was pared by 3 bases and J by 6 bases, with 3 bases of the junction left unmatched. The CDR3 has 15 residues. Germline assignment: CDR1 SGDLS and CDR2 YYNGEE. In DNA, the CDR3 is TGTGCCAGCAGCGCTCGGACTAGCGGGAGCAATGAGCAGTTCTTC. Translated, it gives CASSARTSGSNEQFF. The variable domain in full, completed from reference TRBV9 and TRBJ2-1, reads DSGVTQTPKHLITATGQRVTLRCSPRSGDLSVYWYQQSLDQGLQFLIQYYNGEERAKGNILERFSAQQFPDLHSELNLSSLELGDSALYFCASSARTSGSNEQFFGPGTRLTVL.

CDR3 nucleotide sequence: TGTGCCAGTAGTATTGCCGGGGGCGTCGGGCAGCCCCAGCATTTT. Translation gives CASSIAGGVGQPQHF. The chain combines TRBV19 with TRBJ1-5, with a tentative D call TRBD1 (6 bases). The length of the CDR3 is 15 residues. Looked up from germline, CDR1 is LNHDA and CDR2 is SQIVND (reference sequence). The V and J ends lost 3 bases and 7 bases respectively, with 16 bases between them.

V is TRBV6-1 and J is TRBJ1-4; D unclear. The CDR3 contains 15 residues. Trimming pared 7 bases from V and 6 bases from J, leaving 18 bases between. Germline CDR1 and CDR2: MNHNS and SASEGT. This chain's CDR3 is CASNNVGVRDEKLFF. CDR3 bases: TGTGCCAGCAACAATGTCGGAGTAAGGGATGAAAAACTGTTTTTT.

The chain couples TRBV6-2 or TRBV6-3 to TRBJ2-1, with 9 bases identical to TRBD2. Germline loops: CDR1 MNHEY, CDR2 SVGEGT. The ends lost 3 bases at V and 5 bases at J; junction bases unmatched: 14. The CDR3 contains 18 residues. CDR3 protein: CASSYWFAGGPGDNEQFF. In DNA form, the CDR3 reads TGTGCCAGCAGTTATTGGTTCGCGGGAGGGCCGGGAGACAATGAGCAGTTCTTC.

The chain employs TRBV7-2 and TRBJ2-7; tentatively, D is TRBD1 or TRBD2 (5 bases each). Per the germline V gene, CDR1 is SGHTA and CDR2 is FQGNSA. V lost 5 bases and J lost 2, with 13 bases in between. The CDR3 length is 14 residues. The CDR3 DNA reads TGTGCCAGCAGCCCCGGGACCCCTCCCTACGAGCAGTACTTC. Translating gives CASSPGTPPYEQYF.

This chain's CDR3 is CASSQGGPPVGDTQYF. CDR3 coding DNA: TGCGCCAGCAGCCAAGGGGGACCCCCGGTTGGAGATACGCAGTATTTT. The chain links TRBV4-1 to TRBJ2-3; D tentatively fits TRBD1 or TRBD2 (5 bases each). Germline V gene lookup returns CDR1 MGHRA and CDR2 YSYEKL. Deletions cut 1 base from V and 5 bases from J, with 16 bases between. The CDR3 consists of 16 residues.

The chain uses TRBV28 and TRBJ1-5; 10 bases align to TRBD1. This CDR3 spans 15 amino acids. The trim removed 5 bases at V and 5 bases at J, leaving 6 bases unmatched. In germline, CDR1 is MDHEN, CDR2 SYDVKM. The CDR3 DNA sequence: TGTGCCAGCAGTGGAGCGACAGGGGGCGATCAGCCCCAGCATTTT. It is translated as CASSGATGGDQPQHF.

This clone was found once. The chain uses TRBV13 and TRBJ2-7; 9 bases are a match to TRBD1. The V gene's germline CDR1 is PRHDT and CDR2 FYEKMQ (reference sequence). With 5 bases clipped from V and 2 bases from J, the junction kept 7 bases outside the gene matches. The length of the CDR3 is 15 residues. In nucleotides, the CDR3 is TGTGCCAGCAGCCCACCGGGACAGGGACCCTACGAGCAGTACTTC. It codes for CASSPPGQGPYEQYF.